The 13 T cell receptor beta chains below all came from one sample that was sequenced in a study of CD8+CD57+ T cells in acquired aplastic anemia. TCR beta VDJ combinations and CDR3 sequences were profiled from genomic DNA. One entry per CDR3 protein results from TCRdb running MiXCR on the reads. The table includes about 150,000 distinct CDR3 sequences, about 50% detected once. All sequencing subjects had displayed CD8+CD57+ cell expansion on flow cytometry. The sample was sorted CD4+, CD8+, or CD8+CD57+ T cells (not recorded which) from PBMCs. These TCRs come from a human donor with aplastic anemia.

There are a few counts of this clonotype. The V call is TRBV20-1, the J call TRBJ2-7; 10 positions agree with TRBD2. The CDR3 totals 15 residues. Looked up from germline, CDR1 is DFQATT and CDR2 is SNEGSKA (reference sequence). CDR3 in DNA: TGCAGCCTCCAACGAACTAGCGGGAACTCCTACGAGCAGTACTTC. Amino acid sequence: CSLQRTSGNSYEQYF.

In its sample, this clonotype was seen a few times. V is TRBV7-9 and J is TRBJ1-2; D is undetermined. Per the germline V gene, CDR1 is SEHNR and CDR2 is FQNEAQ (reference sequence). Trimming took off 5 bases at V and 4 bases at J, with 11 bases between the two ends. CDR3 size: 13 residues. This CDR3 is CASSLHKGYGYTF. The DNA of the CDR3 is TGTGCCAGCAGCCTCCACAAGGGCTATGGCTACACCTTC.

V gene TRBV10-3 combines with J gene TRBJ1-2; 9 nucleotides match TRBD1. The CDR3 spans 15 residues. V lost 9 bases, J lost 5 bases, and 13 bases stayed unmatched. CDR1 is ENHRY, CDR2 SYGVKD, per germline. Written as DNA, the CDR3 is TGTGCCATTAGACGTGACCGGGACAGGGTTTATGGCTACACCTTC. This translates into CAIRRDRDRVYGYTF.

In DNA, the CDR3 is TGTGCCACCAGCAGAGGGGACAGGAGAGTCTACGAGCAGTACTTC. It codes for CATSRGDRRVYEQYF. The chain recombines TRBV15 with TRBJ2-7, with TRBD1 matching 8 bases. The CDR3 is 15 amino acids. V gave up 1 base and J gave up 3 bases; unmatched junction bases: 5. The germline V gene has CDR1 LNHNV and CDR2 YYDKDF (reference sequence).

J is TRBJ2-3 and V is TRBV2; the match to TRBD2 covers 9 bases. The CDR3 is 15 amino acids. Germline CDR1 is SNHLY and CDR2 is FYNNEI. Trimming took 7 bases from V and 3 from J; bases not matched to a gene: 8. The CDR3 loop is CASTRSGSATDTQYF. The CDR3, as DNA: TGTGCCAGCACACGTAGCGGGAGTGCTACAGATACGCAGTATTTT.

The rearrangement links TRBV19 to TRBJ2-7; 9 bases map to TRBD1. Per germline, CDR1 LNHDA and CDR2 SQIVND (reference sequence). V dropped 7 bases and J dropped 3; count of bases not matched to a gene: 7. The CDR3 has 14 amino acids. The CDR3 is CASTAGTGFYEQYF. DNA for the CDR3: TGTGCCAGTACCGCCGGGACAGGGTTCTACGAGCAGTACTTC.

This clonotype was seen at least ten times. The J gene is TRBJ1-2, the V gene TRBV2, with D unresolved. The V and J ends lost 6 bases and 4 bases respectively, with 18 bases between them. This CDR3 region has 15 residues. Germline V gene lookup returns CDR1 SNHLY and CDR2 FYNNEI. The CDR3 bases are TGTGCCAGCAGGTTGAACAGCCGTCTCCCCTATGGCTACACCTTC. Protein: CASRLNSRLPYGYTF.

V and J are TRBV29-1 and TRBJ2-3; D not resolved. Germline V gene lookup returns CDR1 SQVTM and CDR2 ANQGSEA. The CDR3 is 13 residues long. Trimming shortened V by 6 bases and J by 0 bases, and 10 bases separated the two germline ends. CDR3 DNA sequence: TGCAGCGTAACTTTCGGGAGCACAGATACGCAGTATTTT. This translates into CSVTFGSTDTQYF.

Ten or more counts support this clonotype. The chain couples TRBV7-8 to TRBJ2-7, with D possibly TRBD2 on 6 matching bases. Germline V gene lookup returns CDR1 SGHVS and CDR2 FQNEAQ. The CDR3 is 13 residues long. Trimming took 6 bases from V and 2 from J, leaving 11 bases between them. CDR3 nucleotide sequence: TGTGCCAGCAGTTTCGGGGGTACCTACGAGCAGTACTTC. Translation: CASSFGGTYEQYF.

This clonotype was counted at least ten times. The rearrangement uses TRBV7-9 and TRBJ2-7; D ambiguous. Trimming removed 4 bases at V and 4 bases at J, with 11 bases between. CDR1 is SEHNR and CDR2 is FQNEAQ in the germline V gene (reference sequence). CDR3 length: 13 residues. CDR3 sequence (DNA): TGTGCCAGCAGCTCCTACTCCTTTTACGAGCAGTACTTC. Translated: CASSSYSFYEQYF. The entire variable domain, with the rest obtained from reference TRBV7-9 and TRBJ2-7, is as follows: DTGVSQNPRHKITKRGQNVTFRCDPISEHNRLYWYRQTLGQGPEFLTYFQNEAQLEKSRLLSDRFSAERPKGSFSTLEIQRTEQGDSAMYLCASSSYSFYEQYFGPGTRLTVT.

This clonotype has a count of ten or more. The chain is built from TRBV7-9 and TRBJ1-2; no definite D call. The germline gives CDR1 SEHNR, CDR2 FQNEAQ (reference sequence). Trimming pared 2 bases from V and 8 bases from J, leaving 15 bases between. This CDR3 has 14 residues. The CDR3 here is CASSLSPLGKGYTF. In nucleotides, the CDR3 is TGTGCCAGCAGCTTATCTCCTCTAGGGAAAGGCTACACCTTC. The variable domain in full, with the rest retrieved from reference TRBV7-9 and TRBJ1-2, is DTGVSQNPRHKITKRGQNVTFRCDPISEHNRLYWYRQTLGQGPEFLTYFQNEAQLEKSRLLSDRFSAERPKGSFSTLEIQRTEQGDSAMYLCASSLSPLGKGYTFGSGTRLTVV.

This clonotype was detected ten times or more. V gene TRBV11-3 combines with J gene TRBJ2-7; D is perhaps TRBD1 (6 bases). Germline V gene sequence: CDR1 SGHNT, CDR2 YENEEA. The CDR3 runs to 14 residues. V shed 5 bases and J shed 0 bases, with 11 bases lying between them. CDR3 region: CASSHTGNSYEQYF. The CDR3 DNA follows: TGTGCCAGCAGCCATACAGGGAACTCCTACGAGCAGTACTTC.

The chain uses TRBV20-1 and TRBJ1-1, with 7 bases matching TRBD1. The CDR3 spans 15 residues. The V segment lost 0 bases and the J segment 5 bases; nucleotides outside the gene matches: 9. From germline, CDR1 is DFQATT and CDR2 SNEGSKA (reference sequence). CDR3 loop: CSAREQTGYFTEAFF. CDR3 DNA: TGCAGTGCTAGAGAGCAGACAGGGTATTTTACTGAAGCTTTCTTT.